This is a list of T cell receptor beta chains from one sample in a study of cytomegalovirus exposure and HLA in healthy donors. Repertoires were generated with immunoSEQ multiplex PCR, while TCRdb's copy carries only in-frame clones and drops some. The data show some 130,000 clones, about 82% seen once. Material: PBMCs. The receptors derive from a man aged 25-45 years in good health. Both conserved end residues are part of each CDR3. Each record gives: D gene, V gene, J gene, clone size, CDR3 length, CDR3 DNA, CDR3 protein. The D gene is left open where the match is weak. A clone size is listed for some rows: how often the clone was seen (once, few, many), or a class if it is expanded.

D gene: .
V gene: TRBV10-3
J gene: TRBJ2-2
clone size: few
CDR3 length: 12
CDR3 DNA: TGTGCCATCAGTGAAGCCACCGGGGAGCTGTTTTTT
CDR3 protein: CAISEATGELFF

D gene: .
V gene: TRBV6-5
J gene: TRBJ2-5
clone size: .
CDR3 length: 14
CDR3 DNA: TGTGCCAGCAGTTACGGGGCAGGGGCAGAGACCCAGTACTTC
CDR3 protein: CASSYGAGAETQYF

D gene: .
V gene: TRBV7-9
J gene: TRBJ2-5
clone size: .
CDR3 length: 12
CDR3 DNA: TGTTCCAGCAGCTTACAGCAAGAGACCCAGTACTTC
CDR3 protein: CSSSLQQETQYF

D gene: TRBD2
V gene: TRBV5-4
J gene: TRBJ2-2
clone size: .
CDR3 length: 16
CDR3 DNA: TGTGCCAGCAGCTCACCGGGACTAGCGGCCACCGGGGAGCTGTTTTTT
CDR3 protein: CASSSPGLAATGELFF

D gene: TRBD1
V gene: TRBV6-4
J gene: TRBJ1-2
clone size: .
CDR3 length: 14
CDR3 DNA: TGTGCCAGCAGTGAAGACAGGGCCTCCTATGGCTACACCTTC
CDR3 protein: CASSEDRASYGYTF

D gene: .
V gene: TRBV5-4
J gene: TRBJ1-2
clone size: .
CDR3 length: 12
CDR3 DNA: TGTGCCAGCAGCTTACATTCATACGGCTACACCTTC
CDR3 protein: CASSLHSYGYTF

D gene: TRBD2
V gene: TRBV19
J gene: TRBJ2-1
clone size: .
CDR3 length: 15
CDR3 DNA: TGTGCCAGTAGTATCTCGTTAGCGGGAGTTTTTGAGCAGTTCTTC
CDR3 protein: CASSISLAGVFEQFF

D gene: .
V gene: TRBV21-1
J gene: TRBJ2-7
clone size: .
CDR3 length: 14
CDR3 DNA: TGTGCCAGCAGCAAAGGGACAGGAGCCTACGAGCAGTACTTC
CDR3 protein: CASSKGTGAYEQYF

D gene: TRBD1
V gene: TRBV19
J gene: TRBJ2-5
clone size: few
CDR3 length: 15
CDR3 DNA: TGTGCCAGTAGTAGCCGGGACAGGACGTCAGAGACCCAGTACTTC
CDR3 protein: CASSSRDRTSETQYF

D gene: TRBD1
V gene: TRBV7-3
J gene: TRBJ2-7
clone size: .
CDR3 length: 15
CDR3 DNA: TGTGCCAGCAGCTTAACTCCGGGACAGCATTACGAGCAGTACTTC
CDR3 protein: CASSLTPGQHYEQYF

D gene: .
V gene: TRBV18
J gene: TRBJ1-4
clone size: .
CDR3 length: 16
CDR3 DNA: TGTGCCAGCTCACCAGTAGGCGGGGCTCCTAATGAAAAACTGTTTTTT
CDR3 protein: CASSPVGGAPNEKLFF

D gene: .
V gene: TRBV27
J gene: TRBJ2-7
clone size: .
CDR3 length: 15
CDR3 DNA: TGTGCCAGCAATTTCGGGGGGCGGGACGCCTACGAGCAGTACTTC
CDR3 protein: CASNFGGRDAYEQYF

D gene: .
V gene: TRBV6-5
J gene: TRBJ1-1
clone size: .
CDR3 length: 14
CDR3 DNA: TGTGCCAGCAGTTACTCGGGCAGCCACACTGAAGCTTTCTTT
CDR3 protein: CASSYSGSHTEAFF

D gene: .
V gene: TRBV4-1
J gene: TRBJ2-5
clone size: .
CDR3 length: 13
CDR3 DNA: TGCGCCAGCAGCTTACTGACGGGAGAGACCCAGTACTTC
CDR3 protein: CASSLLTGETQYF

D gene: .
V gene: TRBV2
J gene: TRBJ1-1
clone size: .
CDR3 length: 16
CDR3 DNA: TGTGCCAGCAGTGAAGGGGCCGGGGTGGTACTAAGAGGAGCTTTCTTT
CDR3 protein: CASSEGAGVVLRGAFF